The sequence of this T cell receptor beta chain was determined in a study of cytomegalovirus exposure and HLA in healthy donors. Regarding the study as a whole: In a later analysis, an Asian-associated ancestry cluster reportedly showed fewer N-insertions than the approximately 660-donor mean. One cluster of highly shared sequence variants probably arose as a sequencing artifact. What a later analysis showed was that several of the most significant clusters appeared linked to common viral pathogens.

PCR amplification relied on 60 Vbeta primers (plus 13 Jbeta primers). Only in-frame clones appear in the TCRdb table, and some are missing; sequencing was by immunoSEQ multiplex PCR. The data hold around 200,000 clones, with about 80% observed a single time. These donors, healthy bone marrow donors, were studied. The germline gives CDR1 KGHSH, CDR2 LQKENI. There are 14 residues in the CDR3. V dropped 5 bases and J dropped 2; count of bases not matched to a gene: 2. Turning to this clone: No antigen is known for it.

The rearrangement joins TRBV18 to TRBJ2-7, with 11 bases lining up with TRBD1. Sequenced sample: PBMCs. The sequence was obtained from a man aged 35-49 years in good health and CMV-seropositive. Written as DNA, the CDR3 is TGTGCCAGCTCATCGGACAGGGGGCCCTACGAGCAGTACTTC. Its translation is CASSSDRGPYEQYF. Variable domain in full (rest from reference TRBV18 and TRBJ2-7): NAGVMQNPRHLVRRRGQEARLRCSPMKGHSHVYWYRQLPEEGLKFMVYLQKENIIDESGMPKERFSAEFPKEGPSILRIQQVVRGDSAAYFCASSSDRGPYEQYFGPGTRLTVT.